The source of this T cell receptor beta chain is a study of cytomegalovirus exposure and HLA in healthy donors. Study-wide results and caveats: According to a later analysis, donors in an Asian-associated ancestry cluster reportedly had fewer N-insertions than the approximately 620-donor mean. Presence/absence analyses took donor sequencing depth as roughly uniform.

Regarding this clone: Its cognate antigen is unknown.

The PCR ran on 60 Vbeta and 13 Jbeta primers. TCRdb's table, derived via immunoSEQ multiplex PCR, lists solely in-frame clones and lacks some. The table has roughly 290,000 clones, 70% to 90% seen once. The CDR3 consists of 16 residues. Germline values: CDR1 SGHTA, CDR2 FQGNSA. With 5 bases clipped from V and 3 bases from J, the junction kept 10 bases outside the gene matches. V gene TRBV7-2 combines with J gene TRBJ2-5, with TRBD2 matching 9 bases. The TCR originated in a woman aged 18-29 years in good health and CMV-seronegative. Sequenced material: PBMCs. This chain's CDR3 is CASSLVLQRGEETQYF. The CDR3 nucleotides are TGTGCCAGCAGCCTAGTTCTGCAGCGGGGGGAAGAGACCCAGTACTTC. The full variable domain, rest sourced from reference TRBV7-2 and TRBJ2-5, is GAGVSQSPSNKVTEKGKDVELRCDPISGHTALYWYRQSLGQGLEFLIYFQGNSAPDKSGLPSDRFSAERTGGSVSTLTIQRTQQEDSAVYLCASSLVLQRGEETQYFGPGTRLLVL.